The entry below gives a single TCR beta chain sequence along with its context. Antigen unknown. Assay used: immunoSEQ multiplex PCR; TCRdb lists only in-frame clones, some missing. The data show some 81,000 clones, roughly 88% seen once. This sample was included in a study of T cell responses to AZD1222 COVID-19 vaccine. Germline loops: CDR1 DFQATT, CDR2 SNEGSKA (reference sequence). The CDR3 totals 10 residues. Trimming left V 5 bases short and J 5 bases short, with 7 bases between. Study-level findings and limits: There were mostly white British donors and more females than males, and clonal diversity was possibly underestimated. A reported finding is that nearly half of spike-specific TCRs target unmutated variant regions.

The clonotype originates from an adult who received the AZD1222 COVID-19 vaccine. This sample comprised peripheral blood, obtained 28 days after the second AZD1222 dose. The chain combines TRBV20-1 with TRBJ2-7, with a tentative D call TRBD1 (6 bases). This CDR3 is CSAWGHEQYF. CDR3 nucleotide sequence: TGCAGTGCTTGGGGGCACGAGCAGTACTTC.